These 26 T cell receptor beta chains came from one sample sequenced in a study of blood T cell repertoires in COVID-19. Sequenced by immunoSEQ multiplex PCR; TCRdb stores in-frame clones only, minus some. The sample has 300,000 to 350,000 clones, around 87% seen once. Sequencing was carried out using PBMCs or T cells enriched from blood (not recorded which). The receptors were gathered from a woman aged 18-35 years with acute COVID-19.

This clone was observed a single time. This chain uses TRBV2 with TRBJ1-3; no clear D gene. Trimming removed 11 bases at V and 0 bases at J, with 14 bases between. The CDR3 is 14 residues long. Germline V gene sequence: CDR1 SNHLY, CDR2 FYNNEI. CDR3 amino acids: CAVGRELSGNTIYF. In DNA form, the CDR3 reads TGTGCCGTTGGGCGGGAACTCTCTGGAAACACCATATATTTT.

This sequence joins TRBV3-1 (or the pseudogene TRBV3-2) and TRBJ2-1, with TRBD2 identical over 16 bases. With V trimmed by 0 bases and J by 5 bases, 4 bases remained unmatched. CDR3 length: 18 residues. In germline, CDR1 is LGHDT, CDR2 YNNKEL (reference sequence). CDR3 region: CASSQDGTSGGGHNEQFF. The CDR3, as DNA: TGTGCCAGCAGCCAAGATGGGACTAGCGGGGGGGGGCACAATGAGCAGTTCTTC.

CDR3 amino acids: CASSTGTSGRGGTGELFF. The CDR3 region has the DNA TGTGCCAGCAGCACCGGGACTAGCGGGAGAGGGGGCACCGGGGAGCTGTTTTTT. The chain carries TRBV9 and TRBJ2-2; 14 bases align to TRBD2. V shed 4 bases, J shed 4 bases, and the junction held 9 bases outside the gene matches. Germline V lookup: CDR1 SGDLS, CDR2 YYNGEE. The CDR3 consists of 18 residues.

The chain employs TRBV6-6 and TRBJ2-1, with D possibly being TRBD2 (7 bases). This CDR3 region has 15 residues. V was shortened by 5 bases and J by 3 bases, with 14 bases between the two germline ends. Per the germline V gene, CDR1 is MNHNY and CDR2 is SVGAGI (reference sequence). The CDR3 loop reads CASSAGGLHYNEQFF. The CDR3 coding sequence is TGTGCCAGCAGTGCCGGGGGGCTGCACTACAATGAGCAGTTCTTC.

The chain uses TRBV7-9 and TRBJ2-1; 7 bases agree with TRBD2. CDR1 and CDR2 (germline): SEHNR, FQNEAQ (reference sequence). The CDR3 is made up of 15 amino acids. V dropped 5 bases and J dropped 4; count of bases not matched to a gene: 8. The CDR3 region is CASSPRTGGYNEQFF. The CDR3 coding sequence is TGTGCCAGCAGCCCCCGCACGGGAGGTTACAATGAGCAGTTCTTC.

The gene calls are TRBV10-3 and TRBJ1-2; tentative D call: TRBD1 (6 bases). In germline, CDR1 is ENHRY, CDR2 SYGVKD. The CDR3 runs to 13 residues. V lost 6 bases to trimming and J lost 2 bases, with 10 bases between them. CDR3 loop: CAISPGDNYGYTF. The CDR3 DNA follows: TGTGCCATCAGCCCAGGGGACAACTATGGCTACACCTTC.

This clone was counted many times. This rearrangement joins TRBV28 to TRBJ2-1, with D possibly matching TRBD2 (6 bases). This CDR3 comprises 14 residues. Germline V gene data show CDR1 as MDHEN and CDR2 as SYDVKM. V lost 5 bases and J lost 10, with 18 bases in between. In DNA, the CDR3 is TGTGCCAGCAGTCCCAGGAGGGGCGGGGAGGAGCAGTTCTTC. Translation: CASSPRRGGEEQFF. Based on the CDR3 plus reference TRBV28 and TRBJ2-1, the full variable domain is DVKVTQSSRYLVKRTGEKVFLECVQDMDHENMFWYRQDPGLGLRLIYFSYDVKMKEKGDIPEGYSVSREKKERFSLILESASTNQTSMYLCASSPRRGGEEQFFGPGTRLTVL.

The chain recombines TRBV7-9 with TRBJ2-3; TRBD2 might be the D (7 bases). Germline V gene sequence: CDR1 SEHNR, CDR2 FQNEAQ (reference sequence). The CDR3 is 16 residues long. The ends were cut back, 4 bases at V and 4 bases at J, with 18 bases in the middle. The CDR3 DNA follows: TGTGCCAGCAGCTACAGCCTGACCGGGGGGCCAGATACGCAGTATTTT. As protein: CASSYSLTGGPDTQYF. The full variable domain, its missing parts supplied by reference TRBV7-9 and TRBJ2-3, is DTGVSQNPRHKITKRGQNVTFRCDPISEHNRLYWYRQTLGQGPEFLTYFQNEAQLEKSRLLSDRFSAERPKGSFSTLEIQRTEQGDSAMYLCASSYSLTGGPDTQYFGPGTRLTVL.

This clone was detected once. The chain carries TRBV7-9 and TRBJ1-1; tentatively, D is TRBD1 (5 bases). Looked up from germline, CDR1 is SEHNR and CDR2 is FQNEAQ (reference sequence). This CDR3 is 14 amino acids long. V shed 5 bases and J shed 6 bases, with 16 bases lying between them. The DNA for the CDR3 is TGTGCCAGCAGCCGGACAAGGGGAATCCCTGAAGCTTTCTTT. Its translation: CASSRTRGIPEAFF.

CDR3 sequence: CSGSGLAGGDYEQYF. The CDR3 nucleotides read TGCAGCGGGAGCGGACTAGCGGGAGGGGATTACGAGCAGTACTTC. This chain uses TRBV29-1 with TRBJ2-7; 15 nucleotides match TRBD2. The CDR3 contains 15 residues. Losses at the gene ends were 7 bases for V and 4 bases for J; bases not matched to a gene: 8. CDR1 and CDR2 from the germline V gene are SQVTM and ANQGSEA.

CDR3 nucleotide sequence: TGTGCCAGCTCACCCGGGACAGCTCGTTTGAACACTGAAGCTTTCTTT. Encoded protein: CASSPGTARLNTEAFF. This rearrangement joins TRBV18 to TRBJ1-1; 7 bases agree with TRBD1. V lost 3 bases to trimming and J lost 0 bases; unmatched junction nucleotides: 7. Germline CDR1 reads KGHSH; CDR2 reads LQKENI. The CDR3 extends over 16 amino acids.

This clone has just one count. At the DNA level, this CDR3 is encoded by other sequences in the same sample as well. CDR3 amino acids: CASSLGGYEQYF. The CDR3 DNA is TGTGCCAGCAGTTTGGGGGGGTACGAGCAGTACTTC. The V gene is TRBV28, the J gene TRBJ2-7; 7 nucleotides match TRBD2. CDR3 length equals 12 residues. In germline, CDR1 is MDHEN, CDR2 SYDVKM. With 3 bases clipped from V and 4 bases from J, the junction kept 0 bases outside the gene matches. The variable domain in full, completed from reference TRBV28 and TRBJ2-7, reads DVKVTQSSRYLVKRTGEKVFLECVQDMDHENMFWYRQDPGLGLRLIYFSYDVKMKEKGDIPEGYSVSREKKERFSLILESASTNQTSMYLCASSLGGYEQYFGPGTRLTVT.

The V gene is TRBV19, the J gene TRBJ2-1, with 8 bases identical to TRBD1. The germline CDR1 and CDR2 sequences are LNHDA and SQIVND (reference sequence). J gave up 7 bases and V 7 bases, and 12 bases lay outside the gene matches. This CDR3 has 15 residues. Here the CDR3 reads CASTTWTGPGNEQFF. The CDR3 region has the DNA TGTGCCAGTACCACTTGGACAGGGCCGGGGAATGAGCAGTTCTTC.

The rearrangement uses TRBV7-3 and TRBJ2-3, with TRBD2 matching 10 bases. Looked up from germline, CDR1 is SGHTA and CDR2 is FQGTGA. J lost 8 bases, V lost 2 bases, and 13 bases had no gene match. CDR3 length: 17 residues. CDR3 nucleotides: TGTGCCAGCAGCTTAGCACTAACCAGCGGGAGGGATGGTACGCAGTATTTT. Translation gives CASSLALTSGRDGTQYF.

This sequence joins TRBV5-1 and TRBJ1-3; a possible D gene is TRBD1 (5 bases). The V gene lost 0 bases and the J gene lost 4 bases, with 8 bases spanning the gap. The CDR3 is 14 amino acids. The germline CDR1 and CDR2 sequences are SGHRS and YFSETQ. The CDR3 reads CASSLGDLGNTIYF. DNA of the CDR3: TGCGCCAGCAGCTTGGGGGACTTGGGAAACACCATATATTTT. Combining the CDR3 with reference TRBV5-1 and TRBJ1-3 gives the whole variable domain KAGVTQTPRYLIKTRGQQVTLSCSPISGHRSVSWYQQTPGQGLQFLFEYFSETQRNKGNFPGRFSGRQFSNSRSEMNVSTLELGDSALYLCASSLGDLGNTIYFGEGSWLTVV.

This sequence joins TRBV5-4 and TRBJ2-3; weak D call: TRBD1 (6 bases). Germline CDR1 reads SGHNT; CDR2 reads YYREEE (reference sequence). The CDR3 runs 15 residues. The ends were cut back, 2 bases at V and 1 base at J, with 11 bases in the middle. The CDR3 protein is CASSFQGFGTDTQYF. CDR3 nucleotide sequence: TGTGCCAGCAGCTTCCAGGGGTTCGGCACAGATACGCAGTATTTT.

This chain joins TRBV7-3 and TRBJ2-7, with TRBD2 matching over 7 bases. This CDR3 spans 15 amino acids. CDR1 SGHTA and CDR2 FQGTGA come from the germline V gene. J lost 3 bases, V lost 2 bases, and 7 bases had no gene match. The CDR3 nucleotides are TGTGCCAGCAGCTTATTGGCGGGAGAAGACTACGAGCAGTACTTC. It yields the protein CASSLLAGEDYEQYF.

The rearrangement links TRBV11-3 to TRBJ2-7; D possibly corresponds to TRBD1 (5 bases). Deletions cut 1 base from V and 6 bases from J, with 7 bases between. The CDR3 has 12 amino acids. Germline V gene data show CDR1 as SGHNT and CDR2 as YENEEA. The CDR3 sequence: CASSLADSEQYF. The CDR3 DNA sequence: TGTGCCAGCAGCTTAGCAGACAGCGAGCAGTACTTC.

The chain employs TRBV7-2 and TRBJ2-7; 11 bases fit TRBD2. This CDR3 comprises 19 residues. The trim removed 1 base at V and 0 bases at J, leaving 11 bases unmatched. The germline CDR1 and CDR2 sequences are SGHTA and FQGNSA. The CDR3 spells CASSLVTLLAGGSSYEQYF. The DNA of the CDR3 is TGTGCCAGCAGCTTAGTAACTCTTTTAGCGGGAGGGAGCTCCTACGAGCAGTACTTC.

The chain links TRBV27 to TRBJ1-2; D might be TRBD1 (6 bases). CDR1 is MNHEY, CDR2 SMNVEV, per germline (reference sequence). V dropped 3 bases and J dropped 10 bases, with 21 bases sitting between them. The CDR3 is made up of 15 amino acids. Written as DNA, the CDR3 is TGTGCCAGCAGTTTCTACTCCGGGACATTCTCCCTCTACACCTTC. Its protein product is CASSFYSGTFSLYTF.

The count of this clone is one. The genes are TRBV18 and TRBJ1-4; weak D call: TRBD1 (5 bases). Germline V CDR1 and CDR2: KGHSH, LQKENI. This CDR3 is 19 amino acids long. The V gene lost 0 bases and the J gene lost 3 bases, with 20 bases spanning the gap. This CDR3 is CASSPPRQGLSSSNEKLFF. For the CDR3, the DNA is TGTGCCAGCTCACCACCGCGGCAGGGCCTTTCCTCCTCTAATGAAAAACTGTTTTTT. Full variable domain (missing parts from reference TRBV18 and TRBJ1-4): NAGVMQNPRHLVRRRGQEARLRCSPMKGHSHVYWYRQLPEEGLKFMVYLQKENIIDESGMPKERFSAEFPKEGPSILRIQQVVRGDSAAYFCASSPPRQGLSSSNEKLFFGSGTQLSVL.

The chain uses TRBV6-5 and TRBJ1-1, with D perhaps matching TRBD1 (5 bases). CDR1 is MNHEY, CDR2 SVGAGI, per germline. Trimming pared 5 bases from V and 11 bases from J, leaving 18 bases between. CDR3 size: 13 residues. The CDR3 sequence: CASSKRGLTLAFF. The CDR3 coding sequence is TGTGCCAGCAGTAAAAGGGGATTGACTCTGGCTTTCTTT.

The chain links TRBV30 to TRBJ2-7; possible D gene TRBD1, 5 bases. The CDR3 totals 15 residues. V lost 0 bases and J lost 2, with 14 bases in between. Germline CDR1 and CDR2: GTSNPN and SVGIG (reference sequence). In DNA, the CDR3 is TGTGCCTGGAGTGTAAGGGTTAGGGGCACCTACGAGCAGTACTTC. Translation: CAWSVRVRGTYEQYF.

J is TRBJ2-5 and V is TRBV9, with a tentative D call TRBD2 (5 bases). Germline CDR1 reads SGDLS; CDR2 reads YYNGEE. The CDR3 covers 17 residues. The ends were cut back, 0 bases at V and 3 bases at J, with 18 bases in the middle. The CDR3 spells CASSVGLRLALEETQYF. DNA of the CDR3: TGTGCCAGCAGCGTAGGATTAAGGCTAGCTCTCGAAGAGACCCAGTACTTC. Looking up the rest from reference TRBV9 and TRBJ2-5 gives the full variable domain: DSGVTQTPKHLITATGQRVTLRCSPRSGDLSVYWYQQSLDQGLQFLIQYYNGEERAKGNILERFSAQQFPDLHSELNLSSLELGDSALYFCASSVGLRLALEETQYFGPGTRLLVL.

This clone was seen only once. The rearrangement uses TRBV28 and TRBJ2-3; D may be TRBD2 (6 bases). The CDR3 loop spans 16 amino acids. The germline gives CDR1 MDHEN, CDR2 SYDVKM. V lost 4 bases to trimming and J lost 1 base, with 15 bases between them. The CDR3 region has the DNA TGTGCCAGCAGTTACCTTCGGCGGGAACGCACAGATACGCAGTATTTT. Protein product: CASSYLRRERTDTQYF.

The V call is TRBV5-5, the J call TRBJ1-6, with D maybe TRBD1 (5 bases). The CDR3 is made up of 16 amino acids. CDR1 and CDR2 (germline): SGHKS, YYEKEE (reference sequence). Between the trimmed V and J ends, which lost 5 bases and 0 bases, there was a span of 12 bases. As DNA, the CDR3 is TGTGCCAGCAGTAAAGGGGATTACTCCTATAATTCACCCCTCCACTTT. Its protein product is CASSKGDYSYNSPLHF.